The source of this T cell receptor (beta chain) is a study of prognosis after radiotherapy for stage I lung cancer. Study background: Fourteen of the patients were found to have newly diagnosed primary stage I lung tumors, and roughly 5 were living with oligometastatic NSCLC after surgical resection of the primary tumor. The tumor diagnosis was squamous cell carcinoma for about 7 patients and adenocarcinoma for twelve.

V was shortened by 3 bases and J by 18 bases, with 15 bases between the two germline ends. The V gene's germline CDR1 is LGHDT and CDR2 YNNKEL (reference sequence). The CDR3 consists of 12 residues. Study-level findings and limits: Metastatic and non-metastatic patients reportedly diverged in TRBV and TRBJ gene usage.

Two rounds of multiplex PCR amplified TCR beta CDR3 from genomic DNA. The use of primers specific to each TRBV and TRBJ gene characterized first-round PCR. MiXCR, applied by TCRdb to the multiplex PCR reads, yields one record per CDR3 protein. The table lists 10,000 to 15,000 distinct CDR3 sequences, roughly 40% of them singletons, with around 40% in the top ten. Blood, around 6 milliliters, was collected at each of two time points. About this clonotype itself: Its antigen is not known. Just one base apart from a much larger clone, this may be a read error.

The sequences come from PBMCs, collected before or after stereotactic body radiation therapy (not recorded which). The rearrangement links TRBV3-1 to TRBJ1-6; D is ambiguous. This TCR was sampled from a donor over 45 with non-small cell lung cancer. Here the CDR3 reads CASSQLGFTPHF. The CDR3 bases are TGTGCCAGCAGCCAGTTGGGGTTCACCCCCCACTTT.